A single sample gave rise to the 24 T cell receptor beta chains below, sequenced in a study of control samples from healthy donors and cancer patients. The repertoire was sequenced with immunoSEQ multiplex PCR; TCRdb's copy has only in-frame clones and lacks some. The data hold around 170,000 clones, with about 90% observed a single time. Sequencing was done on a sample of blood. The receptors stem from a woman aged 25 to 39 in good health.

The chain recombines TRBV2 with TRBJ2-1, with TRBD2 as a possible D gene (6 bases). V shed 4 bases and J shed 9 bases, with 16 bases lying between them. CDR1 is SNHLY and CDR2 is FYNNEI in the germline V gene. This CDR3 spans 14 amino acids. As DNA, the CDR3 is TGTGCCAGCAGTGTTGGAGGGGTCGTCGGTGAGCAGTTCTTC. Translated: CASSVGGVVGEQFF. Together with reference TRBV2 and TRBJ2-1, the CDR3 gives the full variable domain: EPEVTQTPSHQVTQMGQEVILRCVPISNHLYFYWYRQILGQKVEFLVSFYNNEISEKSEIFDDQFSVERPDGSNFTLKIRSTKLEDSAMYFCASSVGGVVGEQFFGPGTRLTVL.

The V call is TRBV5-6, the J call TRBJ1-1, with 8 bases fitting TRBD1. CDR3 length: 15 residues. Germline V gives CDR1 SGHDT, CDR2 YYEEEE. J gave up 0 bases and V 1 base, and 2 bases lay outside the gene matches. The CDR3 DNA sequence: TGTGCCAGCAGCTTGAGGACAGGGCTGAACACTGAAGCTTTCTTT. As protein: CASSLRTGLNTEAFF.

The gene calls are TRBV11-2 and TRBJ1-1, with D uncertain. Germline CDR1 and CDR2: SGHAT and FQNNGV. V was trimmed by 8 bases and J by 2 bases, leaving 12 bases between them. CDR3 length: 13 amino acids. This CDR3 reads CASSVQLNTEAFF. The CDR3 coding sequence is TGTGCCAGCTCCGTTCAATTAAACACTGAAGCTTTCTTT.

The genes are TRBV28 and TRBJ1-5; D unresolved. The CDR3 sequence is 14 residues long. The V end lost 3 bases, the J end lost 0 bases, and 6 bases lay between the germline ends. Germline CDR1 and CDR2: MDHEN and SYDVKM. CDR3: CASSFMYSNQPQHF. CDR3 DNA sequence: TGTGCCAGCAGTTTTATGTATAGCAATCAGCCCCAGCATTTT.

This clone is a singleton in its sample. This chain joins TRBV19 and TRBJ2-1; TRBD2 might be the D (5 bases). CDR1 is LNHDA and CDR2 is SQIVND in the germline V gene (reference sequence). Trimming stripped 1 base from V and 1 base from J, with 23 bases between. The CDR3 has 20 residues. The CDR3: CASSIAQREAGGRSYNEQFF. The CDR3 region has the DNA TGTGCCAGTAGTATAGCCCAGAGAGAGGCGGGTGGGCGGTCCTACAATGAGCAGTTCTTC. The whole variable domain, remainder taken from reference TRBV19 and TRBJ2-1, is DGGITQSPKYLFRKEGQNVTLSCEQNLNHDAMYWYRQDPGQGLRLIYYSQIVNDFQKGDIAEGYSVSREKKESFPLTVTSAQKNPTAFYLCASSIAQREAGGRSYNEQFFGPGTRLTVL.

The chain couples TRBV9 to TRBJ1-1; 8 bases are shared with TRBD1. Trimming at V came to 3 bases and at J to 2 bases, leaving 6 bases not matched to a gene. Germline lookup yields CDR1 SGDLS and CDR2 YYNGEE. The CDR3 is 15 residues long. This CDR3 is CASSGATGVNTEAFF. The DNA for the CDR3 is TGTGCCAGCAGCGGGGCGACAGGGGTTAACACTGAAGCTTTCTTT. Supplemented by reference TRBV9 and TRBJ1-1, the full variable domain reads DSGVTQTPKHLITATGQRVTLRCSPRSGDLSVYWYQQSLDQGLQFLIQYYNGEERAKGNILERFSAQQFPDLHSELNLSSLELGDSALYFCASSGATGVNTEAFFGQGTRLTVV.

The chain is built from TRBV7-2 and TRBJ2-7; D possibly corresponds to TRBD2 (5 bases). Trimming took 3 bases from V and 4 from J, leaving 22 bases between them. This CDR3 is 17 amino acids long. Germline CDR1 reads SGHTA; CDR2 reads FQGNSA. DNA for the CDR3: TGTGCCAGCAGCTTTTATTTAGTTTGGCGGGCCGAATACGAGCAGTACTTC. Translated: CASSFYLVWRAEYEQYF.

The chain links TRBV7-2 to TRBJ1-3, with a tentative D call TRBD1 (6 bases). Germline V gene data show CDR1 as SGHTA and CDR2 as FQGNSA. The germline V and J ends were trimmed by 2 bases and 4 bases, with 15 bases remaining between them. CDR3 length: 16 residues. The CDR3 DNA reads TGTGCCAGCAGCTTACTAGAGACGGGGGCAGGAAACACCATATATTTT. Protein: CASSLLETGAGNTIYF.

On this clone: The junction departs from the called germline gene at one end, perhaps through a read error. The chain links TRBV7-8 to TRBJ2-5; the D gene is possibly TRBD1 (6 bases). Looked up from germline, CDR1 is SGHVS and CDR2 is FQNEAQ. The CDR3 is made up of 15 amino acids. The CDR3 loop reads CASSVAGTYQETQYF. The DNA of the CDR3 is TGTGCCAGCAGCGTAGCCGGGACATATCAAGAGACCCAGTACTTC.

The chain joins TRBV7-2 to TRBJ1-2, with D possibly TRBD1 on 5 matching bases. This CDR3 is built from 15 residues. The V end lost 1 base, the J end lost 2 bases, and 11 bases lay between the germline ends. CDR1 and CDR2 from the germline V gene are SGHTA and FQGNSA. The CDR3 loop is CASSLGTRVNYGYTF. The CDR3 coding sequence is TGTGCCAGCAGCTTAGGGACCAGGGTGAACTATGGCTACACCTTC.

This chain uses TRBV19 with TRBJ2-4, with TRBD2 matching 14 bases. The V and J ends lost 7 bases and 0 bases, in that order; junction bases with no gene match: 11. The germline V gene encodes CDR1 LNHDA and CDR2 SQIVND (reference sequence). This CDR3 has 19 residues. The CDR3 protein is CASTGRLAGGPEAKNIQYF. In DNA form, the CDR3 reads TGTGCCAGTACAGGCAGACTAGCGGGGGGGCCAGAAGCCAAAAACATTCAGTACTTC.

The chain links TRBV28 to TRBJ2-3; a possible D gene is TRBD2 (7 bases). This CDR3 has 17 amino acids. Germline assignment: CDR1 MDHEN and CDR2 SYDVKM. The V end lost 6 bases, the J end lost 0 bases, and 19 bases lay between the germline ends. As DNA, the CDR3 is TGTGCCAGCAGCCCTGGGGGGGCGGGAAGAAGCACAGATACGCAGTATTTT. Translation: CASSPGGAGRSTDTQYF.

The chain links TRBV3-1 (or the pseudogene TRBV3-2) to TRBJ1-1, with 10 bases that match TRBD1. The germline gives CDR1 LGHDT, CDR2 YNNKEL (reference sequence). V lost 1 base and J lost 0; bases outside the gene matches: 11. The CDR3 contains 19 residues. In DNA, the CDR3 is TGTGCCAGCAGCCAAGCGGGCCGAGGACAGGGGGTCATGAACACTGAAGCTTTCTTT. It encodes CASSQAGRGQGVMNTEAFF.

The CDR3 loop reads CASRNRGGSYNSPLHF. DNA for the CDR3: TGTGCCAGCAGGAACAGAGGGGGTTCCTATAATTCACCCCTCCACTTT. The V call is TRBV2, the J call TRBJ1-6, with a weak D call TRBD1 (6 bases). The CDR3 length is 16 residues. Germline V gives CDR1 SNHLY, CDR2 FYNNEI. Trimming pared 6 bases from V and 1 base from J, leaving 13 bases between.

The chain recombines TRBV6-5 with TRBJ2-5; D is possibly TRBD1 or TRBD2 (6 bases each). V was cut by 2 bases and J by 0 bases, with 10 bases left in between. The length of the CDR3 is 15 residues. Looked up from germline, CDR1 is MNHEY and CDR2 is SVGAGI. Here the CDR3 reads CASSYNGGYQETQYF. CDR3 DNA: TGTGCCAGCAGTTACAACGGGGGCTACCAAGAGACCCAGTACTTC.

The chain couples TRBV28 to TRBJ2-7; TRBD2 matches 7 bases. This CDR3 has 12 residues. V dropped 4 bases and J dropped 12; count of bases not matched to a gene: 9. From germline, CDR1 is MDHEN and CDR2 SYDVKM. CDR3 region: CASSSRERERYF. As DNA, the CDR3 is TGTGCCAGCAGTTCCCGTGAGCGGGAACGGTACTTC. Full variable domain (missing parts from reference TRBV28 and TRBJ2-7): DVKVTQSSRYLVKRTGEKVFLECVQDMDHENMFWYRQDPGLGLRLIYFSYDVKMKEKGDIPEGYSVSREKKERFSLILESASTNQTSMYLCASSSRERERYFGPGTRLTVT.

J is TRBJ2-7 and V is TRBV29-1; unclear D gene. This CDR3 is built from 15 residues. V lost 7 bases, J lost 0 bases, and 19 bases lay in between. CDR1 SQVTM and CDR2 ANQGSEA come from the germline V gene. CDR3 coding DNA: TGCAGCGCCATTATCCCCTACCCGAGCTCCTACGAGCAGTACTTC. It codes for CSAIIPYPSSYEQYF.

The chain has TRBV2 and TRBJ2-1; 16 bases are a match to TRBD2. The CDR3 covers 15 residues. Looked up from germline, CDR1 is SNHLY and CDR2 is FYNNEI. Losses at the gene ends were 8 bases for V and 10 bases for J; bases not matched to a gene: 8. As DNA, the CDR3 is TGTGCCAGCGGGGGGACTAGCGGGAGGGCCCGAGAGCAGTTCTTC. It codes for CASGGTSGRAREQFF. Looking up the rest from reference TRBV2 and TRBJ2-1 gives the full variable domain: EPEVTQTPSHQVTQMGQEVILRCVPISNHLYFYWYRQILGQKVEFLVSFYNNEISEKSEIFDDQFSVERPDGSNFTLKIRSTKLEDSAMYFCASGGTSGRAREQFFGPGTRLTVL.

V is TRBV3-1 (or the pseudogene TRBV3-2) and J is TRBJ1-2; no clear D gene. Trimming cost V 0 bases and J 2 bases, with 10 bases left between them. Germline CDR1 and CDR2: LGHDT and YNNKEL (reference sequence). This CDR3 spans 15 amino acids. The CDR3 sequence: CASSQESRGNYGYTF. The CDR3 DNA reads TGTGCCAGCAGCCAAGAATCACGGGGAAACTATGGCTACACCTTC.

The CDR3 coding sequence is TGTGCCAGCAGCTTTCGGCATGAGCAGTTCTTC. This translates into CASSFRHEQFF. This chain links TRBV11-3 with TRBJ2-1; no definite D call. The CDR3 consists of 11 residues. Germline V gene sequence: CDR1 SGHNT, CDR2 YENEEA. The V and J ends lost 3 bases and 8 bases respectively, with 5 bases between them.

This clone was detected a few times. The rearrangement joins TRBV19 to TRBJ1-5, with TRBD1 as a possible D gene (5 bases). Trimming left V 7 bases short and J 5 bases short, with 15 bases between. Germline V gene sequence: CDR1 LNHDA, CDR2 SQIVND (reference sequence). The CDR3 runs 14 residues. The CDR3 is CASTPQGVDQPQHF. In DNA, the CDR3 is TGTGCCAGTACCCCCCAGGGAGTAGATCAGCCCCAGCATTTT.

This clone occurred a few times. The rearrangement uses TRBV7-9 and TRBJ2-1; tentative D call: TRBD1 (6 bases). Germline V gene lookup returns CDR1 SEHNR and CDR2 FQNEAQ (reference sequence). V lost 4 bases to trimming and J lost 9 bases, with 19 bases between them. The CDR3 consists of 15 residues. CDR3 DNA: TGTGCCAGCAGCTCTACCGAGACAGGCCAAGGTGAGCAGTTCTTC. Encoded protein: CASSSTETGQGEQFF.

The gene calls are TRBV30 and TRBJ1-6; D call uncertain. Germline CDR1 reads GTSNPN; CDR2 reads SVGIG (reference sequence). This CDR3 spans 12 amino acids. V was shortened by 4 bases and J by 9 bases, with 10 bases between the two germline ends. CDR3 bases: TGTGCCTGGAATCTTTCGGGTTCACCCCTCCACTTT. It specifies CAWNLSGSPLHF.

This clone was detected a few times. The chain employs TRBV30 and TRBJ2-1; tentative D call: TRBD2 (6 bases). V dropped 1 base and J dropped 4 bases, with 8 bases sitting between them. The CDR3 sequence is 13 residues long. The germline V gene has CDR1 GTSNPN and CDR2 SVGIG (reference sequence). As DNA, the CDR3 is TGTGCCTGGAGTGGGGGGGTTTACAATGAGCAGTTCTTC. Protein sequence: CAWSGGVYNEQFF. The full variable domain, with the rest looked up from reference TRBV30 and TRBJ2-1, is SQTIHQWPATLVQPVGSPLSLECTVEGTSNPNLYWYRQAAGRGLQLLFYSVGIGQISSEVPQNLSASRPQDRQFILSSKKLLLSDSGFYLCAWSGGVYNEQFFGPGTRLTVL.